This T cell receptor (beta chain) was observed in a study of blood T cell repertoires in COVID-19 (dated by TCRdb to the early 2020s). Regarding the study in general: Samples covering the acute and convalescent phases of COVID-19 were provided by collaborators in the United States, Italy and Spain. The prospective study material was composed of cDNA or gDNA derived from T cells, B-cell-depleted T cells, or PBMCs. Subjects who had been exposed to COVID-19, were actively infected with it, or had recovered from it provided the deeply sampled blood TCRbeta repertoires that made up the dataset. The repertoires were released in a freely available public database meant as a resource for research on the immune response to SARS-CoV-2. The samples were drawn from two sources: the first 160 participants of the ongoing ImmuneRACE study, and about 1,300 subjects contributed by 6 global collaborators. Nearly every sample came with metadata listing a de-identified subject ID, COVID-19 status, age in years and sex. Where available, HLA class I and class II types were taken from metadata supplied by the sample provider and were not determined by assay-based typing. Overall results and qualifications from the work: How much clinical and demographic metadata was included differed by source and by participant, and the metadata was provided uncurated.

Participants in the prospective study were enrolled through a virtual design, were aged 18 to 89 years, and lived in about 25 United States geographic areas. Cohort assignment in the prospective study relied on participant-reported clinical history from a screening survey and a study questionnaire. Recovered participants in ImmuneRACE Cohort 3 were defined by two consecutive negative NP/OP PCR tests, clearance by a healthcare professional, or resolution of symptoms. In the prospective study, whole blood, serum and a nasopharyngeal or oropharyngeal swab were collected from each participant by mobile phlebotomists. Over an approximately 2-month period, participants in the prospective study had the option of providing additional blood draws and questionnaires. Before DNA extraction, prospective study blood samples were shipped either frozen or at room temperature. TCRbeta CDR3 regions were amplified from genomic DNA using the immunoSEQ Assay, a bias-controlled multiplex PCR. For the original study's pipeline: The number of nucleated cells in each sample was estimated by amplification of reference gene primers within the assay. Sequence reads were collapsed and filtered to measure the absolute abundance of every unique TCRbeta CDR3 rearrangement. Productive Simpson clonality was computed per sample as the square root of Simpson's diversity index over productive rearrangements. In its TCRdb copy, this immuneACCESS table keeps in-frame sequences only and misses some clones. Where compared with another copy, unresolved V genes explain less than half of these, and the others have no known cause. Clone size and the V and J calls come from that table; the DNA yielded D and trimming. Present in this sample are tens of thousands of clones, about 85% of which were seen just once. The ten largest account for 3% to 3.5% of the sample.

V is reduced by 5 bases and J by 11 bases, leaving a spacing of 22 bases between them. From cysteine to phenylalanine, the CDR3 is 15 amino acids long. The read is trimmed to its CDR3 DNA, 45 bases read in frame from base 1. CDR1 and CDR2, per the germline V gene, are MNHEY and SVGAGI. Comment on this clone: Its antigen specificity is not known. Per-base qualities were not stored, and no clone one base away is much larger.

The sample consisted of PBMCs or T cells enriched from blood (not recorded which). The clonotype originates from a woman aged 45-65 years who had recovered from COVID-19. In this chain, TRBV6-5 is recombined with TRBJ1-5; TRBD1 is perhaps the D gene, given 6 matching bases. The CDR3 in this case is CASSPQGFFDSAQHF. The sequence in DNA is TGTGCCAGCAGTCCCCAGGGGTTTTTCGACTCGGCCCAGCATTTT.